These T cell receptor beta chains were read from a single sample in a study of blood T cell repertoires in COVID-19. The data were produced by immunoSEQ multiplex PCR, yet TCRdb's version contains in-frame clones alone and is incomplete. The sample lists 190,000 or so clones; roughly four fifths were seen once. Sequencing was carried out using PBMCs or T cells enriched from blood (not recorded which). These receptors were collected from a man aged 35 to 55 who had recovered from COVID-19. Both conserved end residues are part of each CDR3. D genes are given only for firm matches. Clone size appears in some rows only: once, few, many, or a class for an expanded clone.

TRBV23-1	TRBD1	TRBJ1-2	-	TGCGCCAGCAGTCAACGTATCCAGGGGGCAGGGTATGGCTACACCTTC	CASSQRIQGAGYGYTF
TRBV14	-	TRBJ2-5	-	TGTGCCAGCAGCCAGGGGGGAGCAGAGACCCAGTACTTC	CASSQGGAETQYF
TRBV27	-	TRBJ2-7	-	TGTGCCAGCAGTTTCTCGGGTTTCGGGCAGTACTTC	CASSFSGFGQYF
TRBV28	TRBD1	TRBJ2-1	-	TGTGCCAGCAAATACGGGGACAGGGTGCGTCGTGAGCAGTTCTTC	CASKYGDRVRREQFF
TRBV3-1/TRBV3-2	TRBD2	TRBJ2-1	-	TGTGCCAGCAGCCAAGATCTTGCCGCGGGAGCGGTGAATGAGCAGTTCTTC	CASSQDLAAGAVNEQFF
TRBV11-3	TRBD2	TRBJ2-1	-	TGTGCCAGCAGCTTAGATCGGGCGGGGGGAAATGAGCAGTTCTTC	CASSLDRAGGNEQFF
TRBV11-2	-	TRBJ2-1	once	TGTGCCAGCAGCTTAGATTCAAATGAGCAGTTCTTC	CASSLDSNEQFF
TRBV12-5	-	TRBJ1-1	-	TGTGCTAGTGGTTTGGACAGTGGAACTGAAGCTTTCTTT	CASGLDSGTEAFF
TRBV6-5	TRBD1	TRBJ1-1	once	TGTGCCAGCAGTTCGGACAGGGGGCAGGGGAACACTGAAGCTTTCTTT	CASSSDRGQGNTEAFF
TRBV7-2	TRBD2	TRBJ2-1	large	TGTGCCAGCAGCCCGCCGGGACTAGCGGGAGACACGTCCTACAATGAGCAGTTCTTC	CASSPPGLAGDTSYNEQFF
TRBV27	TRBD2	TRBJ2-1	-	TGTGCCAGCAGTTTAGGCGGGAGGGGTCTTTACAATGAGCAGTTCTTC	CASSLGGRGLYNEQFF
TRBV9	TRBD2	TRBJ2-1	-	TGTGCCAGCAGCGCTAGGGGACTAGCGGGAGGGAGCTCCTACAATGAGCAGTTCTTC	CASSARGLAGGSSYNEQFF
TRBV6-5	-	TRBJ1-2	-	TGTGCCAGCAGTAGATCGGTCAGGGAGGTAGGCACCTTC	CASSRSVREVGTF
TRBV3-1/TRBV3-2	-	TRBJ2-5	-	TGTGCCAGCAGCCAATCTAAGGGCGGACGGAGGGAGACGGGGACCCAGTACTTC	CASSQSKGGRRETGTQYF
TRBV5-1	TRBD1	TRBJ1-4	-	TGCGCCAGCAGCTGGGTTGCTCAGGGGGCTGGTGAAAAACTGTTTTTT	CASSWVAQGAGEKLFF
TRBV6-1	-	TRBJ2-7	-	TGTGCCAGCAGTGAGCCGGGAGAGGTCTACGAGCAGTACTTC	CASSEPGEVYEQYF
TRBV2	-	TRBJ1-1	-	TGTGCCAGCAGTGAAGGGGGGGTGGAAGCTTTCTTT	CASSEGGVEAFF
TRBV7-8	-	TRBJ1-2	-	TGTGCCAGCAGCTTAGCGGCACACTATGGCTACACCTTC	CASSLAAHYGYTF
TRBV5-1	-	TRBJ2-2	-	TGCGCCAGCAGCTGGAACCCGGGACTTGGGAACACCGGGGAGCTGTTTTTT	CASSWNPGLGNTGELFF
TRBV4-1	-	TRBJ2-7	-	TGCGCCAGCAGCCAAGGGACGGGAACCTACGAGCAGTACTTC	CASSQGTGTYEQYF
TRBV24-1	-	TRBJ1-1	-	TGTGCCACCAGGGGAGACACTGAAGCTTTCTTT	CATRGDTEAFF
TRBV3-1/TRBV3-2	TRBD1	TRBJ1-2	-	TGTGCCAGCAGCCTTCCCGGACAGGGGGGTTATGGCTACACCTTC	CASSLPGQGGYGYTF
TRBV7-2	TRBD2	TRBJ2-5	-	TGTGCCAGCAGCCTAGGAGGGATAGCGGGAGACAGGGAGACCCAGTACTTC	CASSLGGIAGDRETQYF
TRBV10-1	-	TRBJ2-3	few	TGCGCCAGCAGTCAAGACGAACTAGGAGTAGATACGCAGTATTTT	CASSQDELGVDTQYF
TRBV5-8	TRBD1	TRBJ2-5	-	TGTGCCAGCAGCCCAGGACAGGTAGTAGAGACCCAGTACTTC	CASSPGQVVETQYF
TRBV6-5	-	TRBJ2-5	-	TGTGCCACCTCGGCCCGACAGGTCGAGACCCAGTACTTC	CATSARQVETQYF
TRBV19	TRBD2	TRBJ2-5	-	TGTGCCAGTAGTCCAGGGACTACCCAAGAGACCCAGTACTTC	CASSPGTTQETQYF
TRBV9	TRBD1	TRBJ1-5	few	TGTGCCAGCATTAATGGACAGGGGGCAACCCATAGCAATCAGCCCCAGCATTTT	CASINGQGATHSNQPQHF
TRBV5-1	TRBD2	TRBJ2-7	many	TGCGCCAGCAGCTCGGGGAATATTTTAGCGGCCCCCCTGCGGGAGCGACCCCCCGAGCAGTACTTC	CASSSGNILAAPLRERPPEQYF
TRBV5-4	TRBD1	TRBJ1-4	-	TGTGCCAGCAGCTTGGGAGGCGGGACAGCTAATGAAAAACTGTTTTTT	CASSLGGGTANEKLFF
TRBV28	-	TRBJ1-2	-	TGTGCCAGCAGTTTAACCGGGAACGGCTACACCTTC	CASSLTGNGYTF
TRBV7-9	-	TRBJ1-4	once	TGTGCCAGCAGCCGCGGACTGGGAGAAAAACTGTTTTTT	CASSRGLGEKLFF
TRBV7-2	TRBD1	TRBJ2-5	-	TGTGCCAGCAGCTTCCAGGGGGCCCGTGAGACCCAGTACTTC	CASSFQGARETQYF
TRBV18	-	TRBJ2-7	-	TGTGCCAGCTCACCCCGCGGCGGGGCGGGTGCGGAACAGTACTTC	CASSPRGGAGAEQYF
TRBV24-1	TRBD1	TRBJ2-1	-	TGTGCCACCAGTGACCCCGGGACAGGGGGAAATGAGCAGTTCTTC	CATSDPGTGGNEQFF
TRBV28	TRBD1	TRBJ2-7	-	TGTGCCAGCAGCTATGGGACAGGCGCCCCTGACGAGCAGTACTTC	CASSYGTGAPDEQYF
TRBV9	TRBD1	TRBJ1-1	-	TGTGCCAGCAGCGCGGCCGGAACAGGGGAACACACTGAAGCTTTCTTT	CASSAAGTGEHTEAFF
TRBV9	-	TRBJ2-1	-	TGTGCCAGCAGCGTTTTATCTAGGCCAGAGGAAAATGAGCAGTTCTTC	CASSVLSRPEENEQFF
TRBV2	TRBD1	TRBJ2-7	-	TGTGCCAGCACCGACAGGGTCGGTTACGAGCAGTACTTC	CASTDRVGYEQYF
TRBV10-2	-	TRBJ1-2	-	TGCGCCAGCAGTGAGGGGGGGGAGGTCTATGGCTACACCTTC	CASSEGGEVYGYTF
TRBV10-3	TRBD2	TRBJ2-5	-	TGTGCCATCAGTGAGCCCGGGGAGGGGGAGACCCAGTACTTC	CAISEPGEGETQYF
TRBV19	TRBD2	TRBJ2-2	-	TGTGCCAGTAGTAGGCCCCTAGCGGGGGGGGCCGGGGAGCTGTTTTTT	CASSRPLAGGAGELFF
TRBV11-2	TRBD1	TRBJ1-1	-	TGTGCCAGCAGCTCGCGACAGGGGGCGGGCACTGAAGCTTTCTTT	CASSSRQGAGTEAFF
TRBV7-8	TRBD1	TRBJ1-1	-	TGTGCCAGCAGCCCTCTTGGGACAGGGGCTATGAACACTGAAGCTTTCTTT	CASSPLGTGAMNTEAFF
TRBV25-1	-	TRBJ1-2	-	TGTGCCAGCAGCCCCGACCGGGGGGTCTACACCTTC	CASSPDRGVYTF
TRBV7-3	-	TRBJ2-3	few	TGTGCCAGCTCCCGGGGTGAAGCGGAGGGAACAGATACGCAGTATTTT	CASSRGEAEGTDTQYF
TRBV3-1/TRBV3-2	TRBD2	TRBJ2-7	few	TGTGCCAGCAGCCAAGACTTGTGGCGGGAGGGCCATCGGAACGAGCAGTACTTC	CASSQDLWREGHRNEQYF
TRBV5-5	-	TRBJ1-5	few	TGTGCCAGCAGCTTGTTCCCAAATAGCAATCAGCCCCAGCATTTT	CASSLFPNSNQPQHF
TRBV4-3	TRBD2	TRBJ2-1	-	TGCGCCAGCAGCCAAGATCCCAGCGGGAATTACAATGAGCAGTTCTTC	CASSQDPSGNYNEQFF
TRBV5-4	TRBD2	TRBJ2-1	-	TGTGCCAGCAGTAATCCGGGGGGTGAGCAGTTCTTC	CASSNPGGEQFF
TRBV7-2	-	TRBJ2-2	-	TGTGCCAGCAGCTTATTCGGGGGAGGGGGTACCGGGGAGCTGTTTTTT	CASSLFGGGGTGELFF
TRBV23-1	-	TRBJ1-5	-	TGCGCCAGCACCGAGGCCCAGGGACAACTCAATCAGCCCCAGCATTTT	CASTEAQGQLNQPQHF
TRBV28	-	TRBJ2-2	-	TGTGCCAGCCAGCAGGGTAACACCGGGGAGCTGTTTTTT	CASQQGNTGELFF